The sequence of this T cell receptor beta chain was determined in a study of human CD4 T cells and Enterobacteriaceae (dated by TCRdb to about 2020). General findings and caveats noted by the study authors: Ex vivo, broadly cross-reactive clonotypes appeared more expanded than specific ones, with about 55% of the 19 and about 65% of the roughly 34 in the top 5%. The only basis for inferring the reactivity of ex vivo clonotypes was matching nucleotide sequences to CFSE-low cultures from the same donors.

CDR1 is given as SQVTM and CDR2 as ANQGSEA, both from the germline V gene. V gives up 6 bases and J gives up 1 base, and the segment between their germline ends measures 12 bases. The CDR3 contains 13 residues, cysteine and phenylalanine counted. CDR3 DNA is the only sequence kept; it has 39 bases, read in frame from the first base. Ex vivo total memory CD4+ samples were sequenced at deep level, with detection sensitivity of one cell in 200,000. The QIAamp DNA Micro Kit was used to extract genomic DNA from cell pellets, and spectrophotometry was used to check the quantity and purity of the genomic DNA. TCR Vbeta CDR3 regions were amplified with the immunoSEQ multiplex PCR assay. The amplicons were sequenced on the Illumina HiSeq platform. Retrieved sequences were 87 nucleotides long and contained the CDR3 region. The original pipeline was this. A clonotype was defined as a unique productive TCR Vbeta nucleotide sequence, quantified by productive template frequency from ImmunoSEQ Analyzer V3.0. Expanded clonotypes were defined using a threshold set at the top 5th percentile of each repertoire ranked by frequency. Repertoire overlap was calculated as Chao-Jaccard using the R package fossil and displayed by nonmetric multidimensional scaling using the R package MASS. The source is immuneACCESS, and TCRdb retained only in-frame sequences with V and J called. Part of the clones is not carried over; for the studies checked, unresolved V genes explain less than half of this, and the remainder is unexplained. V and J calls and clone size are as listed in that table; D and trimming were resolved from the DNA. The sample contains about 26,000 clones, approximately 81% of them found a single time. The ten largest clones capture around 0.88% of the sample.

Memory CD4+ T cells were FACS-sorted on a FACSAria III to over 95% purity as all CD4+ cells other than CD45RA+CCR7+CD95- naive cells. Blood from healthy donors came from blood donation centers in Switzerland. Total CD4+ T cells and monocytes were enriched by positive selection with CD4 and CD14 magnetic microbeads. Before sorting, CD8+, CD14+, CD16+, CD56+, CD19+ and CD25-bright cells were excluded. To assess in vivo expansion of bacteria-reactive clonotypes, total memory CD4+ T cells from a couple of blood donors were sequenced directly ex vivo. Isolation of peripheral blood mononuclear cells from donor blood was performed with Ficoll-Paque Plus. For this clone: This clone's antigen is unknown. No base-level quality is on record; no much larger clone is a single base apart.

The chain couples TRBV29-1 to TRBJ2-5; a tentative D call is TRBD1 (6 bases match). Specimen: memory CD4+ T cells from blood. According to the study, the label for this sample's cell subset or site signals: total memory CD4 T cells sorted directly ex vivo, unstimulated. This TCR was recovered from a human donor in good health. The CDR3 amino acid sequence is: CSVYGQLQETQYF. The sequence in DNA is TGCAGCGTCTACGGACAGCTCCAAGAGACCCAGTACTTC. The entire variable domain, with the stretches around the CDR3 drawn from the reference TRBV29-1 and TRBJ2-5 proteins, is SAVISQKPSRDICQRGTSLTIQCQVDSQVTMMFWYRQQPGQSLTLIATANQGSEATYESGFVIDKFPISRPNLTFSTLTVSNMSPEDSSIYLCSVYGQLQETQYFGPGTRLLVL.